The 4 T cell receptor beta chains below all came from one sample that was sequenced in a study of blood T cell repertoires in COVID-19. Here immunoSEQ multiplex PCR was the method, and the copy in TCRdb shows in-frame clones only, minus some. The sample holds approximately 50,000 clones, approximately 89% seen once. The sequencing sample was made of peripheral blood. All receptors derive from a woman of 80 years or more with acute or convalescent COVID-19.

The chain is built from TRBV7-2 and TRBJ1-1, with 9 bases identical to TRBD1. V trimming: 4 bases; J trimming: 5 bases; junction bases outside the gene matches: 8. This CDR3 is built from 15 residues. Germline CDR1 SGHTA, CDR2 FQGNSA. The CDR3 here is CASSSPGTGSTEAFF. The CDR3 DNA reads TGTGCCAGCAGCTCCCCCGGGACAGGGAGTACTGAAGCTTTCTTT.

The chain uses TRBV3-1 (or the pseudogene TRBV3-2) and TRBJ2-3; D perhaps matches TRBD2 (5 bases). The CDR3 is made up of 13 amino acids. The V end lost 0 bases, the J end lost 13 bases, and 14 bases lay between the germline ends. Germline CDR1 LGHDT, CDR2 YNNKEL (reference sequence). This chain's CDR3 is CASSQDTSGREYF. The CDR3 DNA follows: TGTGCCAGCAGCCAAGATACCAGCGGCCGGGAGTATTTT.

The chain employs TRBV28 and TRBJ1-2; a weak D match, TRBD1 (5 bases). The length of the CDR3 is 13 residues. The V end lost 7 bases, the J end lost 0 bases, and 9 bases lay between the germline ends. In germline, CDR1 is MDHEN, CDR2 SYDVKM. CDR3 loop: CASIDRANYGYTF. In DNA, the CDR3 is TGTGCCAGCATTGACAGAGCTAACTATGGCTACACCTTC.

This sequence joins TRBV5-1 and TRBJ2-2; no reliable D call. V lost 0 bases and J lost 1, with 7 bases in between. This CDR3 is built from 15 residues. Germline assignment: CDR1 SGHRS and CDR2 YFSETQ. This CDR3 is CASSLGRLNTGELFF. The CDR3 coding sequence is TGCGCCAGCAGCTTGGGCAGGTTGAACACCGGGGAGCTGTTTTTT.